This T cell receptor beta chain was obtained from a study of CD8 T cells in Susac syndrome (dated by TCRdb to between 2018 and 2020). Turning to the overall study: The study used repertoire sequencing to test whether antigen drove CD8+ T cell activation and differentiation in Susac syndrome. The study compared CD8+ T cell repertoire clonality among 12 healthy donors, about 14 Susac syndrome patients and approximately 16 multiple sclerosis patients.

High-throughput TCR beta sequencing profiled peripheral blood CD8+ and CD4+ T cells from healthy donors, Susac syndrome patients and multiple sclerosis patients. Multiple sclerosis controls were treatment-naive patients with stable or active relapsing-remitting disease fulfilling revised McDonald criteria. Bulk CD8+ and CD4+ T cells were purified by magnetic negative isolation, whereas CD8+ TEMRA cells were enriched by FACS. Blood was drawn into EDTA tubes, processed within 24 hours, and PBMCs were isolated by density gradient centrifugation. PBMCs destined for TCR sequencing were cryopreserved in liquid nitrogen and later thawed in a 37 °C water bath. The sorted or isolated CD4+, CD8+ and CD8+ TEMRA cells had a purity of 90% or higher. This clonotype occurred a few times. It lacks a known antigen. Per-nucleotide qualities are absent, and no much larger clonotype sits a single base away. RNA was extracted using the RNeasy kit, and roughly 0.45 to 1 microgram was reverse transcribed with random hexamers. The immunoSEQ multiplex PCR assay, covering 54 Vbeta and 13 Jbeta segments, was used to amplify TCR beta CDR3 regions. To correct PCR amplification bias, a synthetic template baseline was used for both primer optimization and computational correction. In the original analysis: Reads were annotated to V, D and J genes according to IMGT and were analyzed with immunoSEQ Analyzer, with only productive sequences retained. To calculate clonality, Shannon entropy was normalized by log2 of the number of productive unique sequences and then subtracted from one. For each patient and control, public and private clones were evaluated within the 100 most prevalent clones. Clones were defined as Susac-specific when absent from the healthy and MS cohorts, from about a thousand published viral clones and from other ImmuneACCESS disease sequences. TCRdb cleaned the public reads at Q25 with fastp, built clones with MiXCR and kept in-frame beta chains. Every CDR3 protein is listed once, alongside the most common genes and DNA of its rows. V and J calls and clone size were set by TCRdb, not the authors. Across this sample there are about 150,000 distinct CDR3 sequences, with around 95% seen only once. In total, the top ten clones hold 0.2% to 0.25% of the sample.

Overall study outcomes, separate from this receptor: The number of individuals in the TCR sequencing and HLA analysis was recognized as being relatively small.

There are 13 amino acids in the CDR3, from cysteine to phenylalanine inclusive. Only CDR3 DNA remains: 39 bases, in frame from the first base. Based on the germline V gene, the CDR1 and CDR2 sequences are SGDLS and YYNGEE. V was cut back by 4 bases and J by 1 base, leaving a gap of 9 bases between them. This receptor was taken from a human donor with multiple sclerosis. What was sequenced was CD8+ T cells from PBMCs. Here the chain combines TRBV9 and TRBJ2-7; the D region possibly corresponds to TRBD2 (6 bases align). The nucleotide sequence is TGTGCCAGCAGCCAAGGGACTTCCTACGAGCAGTACTTC. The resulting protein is CASSQGTSYEQYF.